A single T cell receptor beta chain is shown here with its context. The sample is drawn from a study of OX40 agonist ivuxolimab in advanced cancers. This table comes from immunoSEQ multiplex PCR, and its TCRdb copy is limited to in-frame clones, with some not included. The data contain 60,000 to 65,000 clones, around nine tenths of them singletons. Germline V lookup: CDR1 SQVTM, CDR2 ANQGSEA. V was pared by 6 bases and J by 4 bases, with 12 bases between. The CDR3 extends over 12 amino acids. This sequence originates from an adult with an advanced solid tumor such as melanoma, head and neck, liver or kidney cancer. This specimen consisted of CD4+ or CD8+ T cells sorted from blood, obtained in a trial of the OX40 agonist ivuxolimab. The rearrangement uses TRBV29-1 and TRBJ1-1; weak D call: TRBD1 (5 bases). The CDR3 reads CSVDMGVTEAFF. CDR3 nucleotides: TGCAGCGTCGATATGGGGGTCACTGAAGCTTTCTTT.